Detailed here is one TCR beta chain. This entry is derived from a study of blood T cell repertoires in COVID-19. About the research overall: Both acute and convalescent COVID-19 samples were obtained from the United States, Italy and Spain. T cells, B-cell-depleted T cells, or PBMCs supplied cDNA or gDNA.

As handled by the study authors: Amplification with reference gene primers provided the estimates of nucleated cell counts. Profiling relied on immunoSEQ multiplex PCR, and the TCRdb table lists in-frame clones only, not all of them. The V and J calls and the clone size are those of that table, but D and trimming were determined from the DNA. The data show under 350,000 clones, 80% to 90% seen once. Researchers sorted participants into cohorts using their self-reported clinical history. The V end lost 2 bases, the J end lost 6 bases, and 19 bases lay between the germline ends. Per the germline V gene, CDR1 is LNHNV and CDR2 is YYDKDF (reference sequence). This CDR3 contains 16 residues.

This clonotype originated in a woman in her thirties or forties with acute COVID-19. What was sequenced was PBMCs or T cells enriched from blood (not recorded which). The chain employs TRBV15 and TRBJ1-2, with D tentatively TRBD1 (6 bases). This CDR3 reads CATSRFRDINPDGYTF. CDR3 sequence (DNA): TGTGCCACCAGCAGATTCCGGGACATAAATCCAGATGGCTACACCTTC.